The present T cell receptor beta chain was sequenced within a study of control samples from healthy donors and cancer patients. Germline CDR1 reads MNHEY; CDR2 reads SVGAGI. The V and J ends lost 2 bases and 6 bases, in that order; junction bases with no gene match: 7. The CDR3 loop spans 15 amino acids. Assay: immunoSEQ multiplex PCR; the TCRdb copy retains only in-frame clones and omits some. The data show roughly 370,000 clones, with more than 80% seen just once and approximately 6.3% held by the top ten. This clone was seen once. The TCR comes from a man between 40 and 49 years old with head and neck cancer. V usage is TRBV6-5 and J usage is TRBJ2-7, with TRBD1 identical over 10 bases. Sequencing used PBMCs. CDR3 loop: CASSYRDRGMVEQYF. The DNA for the CDR3 is TGTGCCAGCAGTTACAGGGACAGGGGAATGGTCGAGCAGTACTTC.